This T cell receptor (beta chain) was profiled in a study of shared clonotypes between healthy human individuals. On this clone itself: As yet, its antigen is unknown.

The V end lost 5 bases, the J end lost 8 bases, and 15 bases lay between the germline ends. The CDR3 is 13 amino acids. Germline V gene lookup returns CDR1 SGHTA and CDR2 FQGTGA. General study points: Some naive CD4 clonotypes, around 5%, turned up in common across several donors. Estimated richness values were generally larger in naive subsets than in memory subsets.

As originally analysed: Filtering differed because ImmunoSEQ produced junction-only sequences that carried no quality scores. Libraries were prepared by immunoSEQ multiplex PCR; TCRdb keeps only in-frame clonotypes and omits some of them. For V, J and clone size, that table is used; D and trimming come from the DNA. This table has about 2 million clones, 85% to 95% appearing once. The chain is built from TRBV7-3 and TRBJ1-2; tentatively, D is TRBD1 (5 bases). This TCR was sampled from a man aged 18 to 29 in good health. The sample comprised naive CD4+ T cells sorted from blood. Subset meaning: CD45RA+ positively selected. The CDR3 loop is CASSPFGAGGYTF. In nucleotides, the CDR3 is TGTGCCAGCAGCCCTTTTGGGGCGGGGGGCTACACCTTC.